The text below deals with one T cell receptor (beta chain). What it recognizes is unknown. The data were produced by immunoSEQ multiplex PCR, yet TCRdb's version contains in-frame clones alone and is incomplete. The sample consists of about 56,000 clones, 82% of them appearing once. These data originate in a study of OX40 agonist ivuxolimab in advanced cancers. Broader study findings: The study observed clonal expansion of CD4+ and CD8+ blood T cells by week 6 at 0.1 to 3.0 mg/kg. In general, CD8+ T cells held more expanded clones than CD4+ did, on average.

The TCR sequence derives from an adult with an advanced solid tumor such as melanoma, head and neck, liver or kidney cancer. Sequenced material: CD4+ or CD8+ T cells sorted from blood, taken in a trial of the OX40 agonist ivuxolimab.

CDR3 coding DNA: TGTGCCAGCAGTCCTTCCGGGAAAGACTACGAGCAGTACTTC. It is translated as CASSPSGKDYEQYF. The chain employs TRBV2 and TRBJ2-7, with D possibly TRBD2 on 5 matching bases. Germline V gives CDR1 SNHLY, CDR2 FYNNEI. The V gene lost 5 bases and the J gene lost 3 bases, with 14 bases spanning the gap. The CDR3 is 14 amino acids.